Sequencing of this T cell receptor beta chain was carried out in a study of cytomegalovirus exposure and HLA in healthy donors. Study-level background: Among the approximately 410 genotyped donors, approximately 82% were placed in the Caucasian-associated ancestry cluster.

V was trimmed by 5 bases and J by 4 bases, leaving 15 bases between them. Germline values: CDR1 PRHDT, CDR2 FYEKMQ (reference sequence). The CDR3 is 15 residues long. Primers included in the PCR were 60 Vbeta and 13 Jbeta primers. Measured with immunoSEQ multiplex PCR; TCRdb has only the in-frame clones, and not every one. In the table there are fewer than 35,000 clones, approximately 90% of which are singletons. The sequenced sample consisted of PBMCs. This chain uses TRBV13 with TRBJ1-3; D not resolved. This TCR was sampled from a boy aged 5 to 17 in good health and CMV-seronegative. The CDR3 protein is CASSLRGTDGNTIYF. CDR3 coding DNA: TGTGCCAGCAGCCTACGGGGTACAGACGGAAACACCATATATTTT. Filled out from reference TRBV13 and TRBJ1-3, the complete variable domain reads AAGVIQSPRHLIKEKRETATLKCYPIPRHDTVYWYQQGPGQDPQFLISFYEKMQSDKGSIPDRFSAQQFSDYHSELNMSSLELGDSALYFCASSLRGTDGNTIYFGEGSWLTVV.